This T cell receptor beta chain was captured by sequencing in a study of OX40 agonist ivuxolimab in advanced cancers. Looking at the study overall: The study treated patients with ivuxolimab, an agonistic anti-OX40 (CD134) antibody.

The method was immunoSEQ multiplex PCR; TCRdb's version includes in-frame clones alone and lacks a portion of them. This table holds approximately 97,000 clones, about 90% found once. V lost 4 bases, J lost 4 bases, and 10 bases stayed unmatched. The CDR3 totals 15 residues. The germline gives CDR1 SGHNT, CDR2 YYREEE (reference sequence). Specimen: CD4+ or CD8+ T cells sorted from blood, collected in a trial of the OX40 agonist ivuxolimab. This receptor was obtained from an adult with an advanced solid tumor such as melanoma, head and neck, liver or kidney cancer. The chain uses TRBV5-4 and TRBJ2-7; 8 positions agree with TRBD2. This CDR3 is CASSPSGASGYEQYF. Here the CDR3 DNA reads TGTGCCAGCAGCCCGTCCGGGGCTAGCGGGTACGAGCAGTACTTC.